This T cell receptor beta chain was obtained from a study of blood T cell repertoires in COVID-19. About the research overall: Spain, Italy and the United States supplied samples that represented acute and convalescent COVID-19. From T cells, B-cell-depleted T cells, or PBMCs came the material, which was cDNA or gDNA.

In the original workflow: Amplified reference gene primers provided the basis for estimating nucleated cell counts. Sequenced by immunoSEQ multiplex PCR; TCRdb stores in-frame clones only, minus some. The D gene and trimming were derived from the DNA, and the V and J assignments and clone size from that table. The data contain around 150,000 clones, approximately 90% of them singletons. The germline CDR1 and CDR2 sequences are SNHLY and FYNNEI. V shed 7 bases and J 6 bases; nucleotides not matched to a gene: 6. This CDR3 has 13 residues. Material: peripheral blood. The chain joins TRBV2 to TRBJ2-1, with 7 bases that match TRBD1. The clonotype comes from an older woman with active or convalescent COVID-19. CDR3 sequence reads: CASKQGLGNEQFF. The CDR3 DNA reads as TGTGCCAGCAAACAGGGGTTAGGCAATGAGCAGTTCTTC.